These 32 T cell receptor beta chains share one sample of origin, sequenced in a study of post-analysis software for immune sequencing data. Study findings and constraints: In patients, TRBV5-6, TRBV5-1 and TRBV20-1 belonged to roughly five TRBV segments found more frequently than in controls.

Unique molecular identifiers were present in the TCR beta cDNA libraries. TCRdb reprocessed the PCR reads with MiXCR, giving one entry per CDR3 protein. The sample has around 700,000 distinct CDR3 sequences, approximately 59% seen once. No antigens are known for them. The source material was blood. Receptors originate from a girl between 2 and 10 years old with multiple sclerosis.

The chain carries TRBV10-3 and TRBJ2-1; D tentatively reads TRBD1 or TRBD2 (6 bases each). Germline-derived CDR1 and CDR2 are ENHRY and SYGVKD. This CDR3 region has 15 residues. V was trimmed by 10 bases and J by 0 bases, leaving 16 bases between them. The CDR3 here is CATRGALSSYNEQFF. The CDR3 DNA reads as TGTGCCACGAGGGGGGCCCTGAGCTCCTACAATGAGCAGTTCTTC.

J is TRBJ2-3 and V is TRBV10-3; D unresolved. Germline CDR1 ENHRY, CDR2 SYGVKD. The V gene lost 6 bases and the J gene lost 4 bases, with 11 bases spanning the gap. This CDR3 contains 13 residues. CDR3 in amino acids: CAIRLFESDTQYF. The CDR3 DNA sequence: TGTGCCATCAGGCTATTCGAATCAGATACGCAGTATTTT.

On this clonotype: It is likely a read error, because the conserved phenylalanine at the end of the CDR3 is missing. For the CDR3, the DNA is TGCAGTGCTAGAAAGCTAGCGGCCACAGATACGCAGTATTGT. This encodes CSARKLAATDTQYC. This chain joins TRBV20-1 and TRBJ2-3; 7 positions agree with TRBD2. V shed 2 bases, J shed 2 bases, and the junction held 4 bases outside the gene matches. Germline CDR1 is DFQATT and CDR2 is SNEGSKA (reference sequence). This CDR3 has 14 amino acids.

The chain combines TRBV29-1 with TRBJ1-2; D remains unclear. V was clipped by 6 bases and J by 1 base, with 9 bases between them. This CDR3 region has 12 residues. Germline CDR1 reads SQVTM; CDR2 reads ANQGSEA. CDR3: CSVASVNYGYTF. Here the CDR3 DNA reads TGCAGCGTCGCCTCCGTTAACTATGGCTACACCTTC. Drawing the rest from reference TRBV29-1 and TRBJ1-2, the complete variable domain is SAVISQKPSRDICQRGTSLTIQCQVDSQVTMMFWYRQQPGQSLTLIATANQGSEATYESGFVIDKFPISRPNLTFSTLTVSNMSPEDSSIYLCSVASVNYGYTFGSGTRLTVV.

This clonotype turned up a few times. The rearrangement joins TRBV27 to TRBJ2-3; D call uncertain. The CDR3 runs to 13 residues. Trimming shortened V by 4 bases and J by 4 bases, and 9 bases separated the two germline ends. The germline V gene encodes CDR1 MNHEY and CDR2 SMNVEV (reference sequence). CDR3 sequence reads: CASSYLISDTQYF. CDR3 in DNA: TGTGCCAGCAGTTACTTGATATCAGATACGCAGTATTTT.

The chain combines TRBV7-9 with TRBJ2-1; tentative D call: TRBD2 (7 bases). Trimming left V 1 base short and J 6 bases short, with 16 bases between. The V gene's germline CDR1 is SEHNR and CDR2 FQNEAQ (reference sequence). The CDR3 is made up of 16 amino acids. CDR3 loop: CASSLDLGGPGNEQFF. CDR3 DNA: TGTGCCAGCAGCTTAGATTTGGGGGGGCCGGGCAATGAGCAGTTCTTC.

With regard to this clonotype: Sequence at one end of the junction differs from germline and may be a read error. V usage is TRBV6-4 and J usage is TRBJ2-1; 8 nucleotides match TRBD2. Germline lookup yields CDR1 MRHNA and CDR2 SNTAGT. This CDR3 spans 17 amino acids. The CDR3 bases are TGTGCCAGCAGTGAAGGTTTTGCGGGAGGATCCTACAACGAGCAGTTCTTC. Translating gives CASSEGFAGGSYNEQFF.

This clonotype occurred once. The rearrangement uses TRBV9 and TRBJ2-3; the D is unclear. Between the trimmed V and J ends, which lost 4 bases and 4 bases, there was a span of 10 bases. CDR3 length equals 13 residues. The V gene's germline CDR1 is SGDLS and CDR2 YYNGEE. The CDR3: CASSPKTSDTQYF. CDR3 nucleotide sequence: TGTGCCAGCAGCCCCAAGACGTCAGATACGCAGTATTTT.

The chain joins TRBV24-1 to TRBJ2-1, with D perhaps TRBD2 (6 bases). The CDR3 is made up of 15 amino acids. Germline CDR1 reads KGHDR; CDR2 reads SFDVKD. V lost 5 bases and J 9 bases, leaving 19 bases between the germline ends. This CDR3 reads CATSGGGGSAIEQFF. CDR3 sequence (DNA): TGTGCCACCAGTGGGGGCGGAGGGAGCGCGATTGAGCAGTTCTTC.

The chain is built from TRBV20-1 and TRBJ2-5, with 11 positions matching TRBD1. The CDR3 totals 13 residues. In germline, CDR1 is DFQATT, CDR2 SNEGSKA (reference sequence). The junction had 3 bases not matched to a gene; V was cut back by 5 bases and J by 4 bases. CDR3 amino acids: CSARTGGTETQYF. The CDR3, as DNA: TGCAGTGCTCGGACAGGGGGCACAGAGACCCAGTACTTC.

The chain couples TRBV5-1 to TRBJ1-2; D ambiguous. The CDR3 length is 15 residues. Germline V gene lookup returns CDR1 SGHRS and CDR2 YFSETQ. V lost 0 bases and J lost 0, with 9 bases in between. The CDR3 DNA is TGCGCCAGCAGCTTGGATGGAGTCGCTAACTATGGCTACACCTTC. Translated: CASSLDGVANYGYTF.

The J gene is TRBJ2-1, the V gene TRBV29-1, with 10 bases aligning to TRBD2. Looked up from germline, CDR1 is SQVTM and CDR2 is ANQGSEA. The CDR3 is made up of 15 amino acids. V gave up 0 bases and J gave up 6 bases; unmatched junction bases: 5. The CDR3 DNA is TGCAGCGTTGAAGATCCTAGCGGGAGTGGCAATGAGCAGTTCTTC. Translation: CSVEDPSGSGNEQFF.

The rearrangement joins TRBV10-3 to TRBJ2-1, with 8 bases that match TRBD2. This CDR3 has 14 amino acids. V shed 10 bases, J shed 0 bases, and the junction held 5 bases outside the gene matches. Germline CDR1 and CDR2: ENHRY and SYGVKD. CDR3 bases: TGTGCCACCTCGGGACTAGGCTCCTACAATGAGCAGTTCTTC. This gives the protein CATSGLGSYNEQFF.

This clonotype showed up just a few times. The chain couples TRBV19 to TRBJ2-1; 9 nucleotides agree with TRBD2. CDR1 is LNHDA and CDR2 is SQIVND in the germline V gene (reference sequence). The CDR3 is made up of 14 amino acids. The J segment lost 4 bases and the V segment lost 6 bases, leaving 4 bases of the junction unmatched. The CDR3 region is CASSGTSRYNEQFF. CDR3 sequence (DNA): TGTGCCAGTAGCGGGACTAGCCGTTACAATGAGCAGTTCTTC.

The genes are TRBV4-3 and TRBJ2-3, with 8 bases matching TRBD2. CDR3 size: 17 residues. The V gene end was trimmed by 0 bases and the J gene end by 4 bases; junction bases not matched to a gene: 9. Looked up from germline, CDR1 is LGHNA and CDR2 is YSLEER. DNA for the CDR3: TGCGCCAGCAGCCAAGATTTCACCCGGGAGGGTCCAGATACGCAGTATTTT. This gives the protein CASSQDFTREGPDTQYF.

This clonotype was recorded only once. CDR3 residues: CASSQVASGSSYNEQFF. The DNA of the CDR3 is TGCGCCAGCAGCCAAGTCGCTAGCGGGAGCTCCTACAATGAGCAGTTCTTC. V is TRBV4-1 and J is TRBJ2-1; 10 bases align to TRBD2. The CDR3 covers 17 residues. Germline-derived CDR1 and CDR2 are MGHRA and YSYEKL. With V trimmed by 1 base and J by 0 bases, 3 bases remained unmatched.

This chain joins TRBV5-1 and TRBJ2-3, with D hard to call. The CDR3 covers 15 residues. The germline V gene has CDR1 SGHRS and CDR2 YFSETQ. The ends were cut back, 4 bases at V and 0 bases at J, with 12 bases in the middle. This CDR3 reads CASSPEPGSTDTQYF. The DNA of the CDR3 is TGCGCCAGCAGCCCTGAACCCGGCAGCACAGATACGCAGTATTTT.

In this sample, this clonotype turned up a few times. The V and J genes are TRBV24-1 and TRBJ2-5; D might be TRBD1 or TRBD2, each matching 5 bases. This CDR3 has 14 residues. The V end was cut by 4 bases, the J end by 2 bases, with 10 bases between. The germline gives CDR1 KGHDR, CDR2 SFDVKD. CDR3 DNA: TGTGCCACCAGTGACGGGACGGGTCAAGAGACCCAGTACTTC. It encodes CATSDGTGQETQYF.

The chain joins TRBV20-1 to TRBJ2-1; weak D call: TRBD1 (6 bases). Trimming took off 6 bases at V and 2 bases at J, with 14 bases between the two ends. In germline, CDR1 is DFQATT, CDR2 SNEGSKA (reference sequence). This CDR3 contains 14 residues. The CDR3 sequence is CSALRGGPYNEQFF. The CDR3 DNA sequence: TGCAGTGCCCTCAGGGGCGGTCCCTACAATGAGCAGTTCTTC.

The CDR3 DNA is TGCGCCAGCAGCCAAGATAAGGAGCGGCCCTACGAGCAGTACTTC. This gives the protein CASSQDKERPYEQYF. V usage is TRBV4-1 and J usage is TRBJ2-7; perhaps TRBD2 as D (5 bases). Germline CDR1 MGHRA, CDR2 YSYEKL. The V end was cut by 0 bases, the J end by 2 bases, with 11 bases between. The CDR3 length is 15 residues.

This chain links TRBV7-2 with TRBJ2-1; 7 nucleotides line up with TRBD1. This CDR3 spans 15 amino acids. Trimming took 2 bases from V and 5 from J; bases not matched to a gene: 6. Germline V gene lookup returns CDR1 SGHTA and CDR2 FQGNSA. The CDR3 DNA reads TGTGCCAGCAGCTTATCGGGACAGACGCACAATGAGCAGTTCTTC. Protein product: CASSLSGQTHNEQFF.

This clonotype has just a few counts. The chain combines TRBV9 with TRBJ1-2; D not certain. Trimming took off 4 bases at V and 0 bases at J, with 4 bases between the two ends. Germline V gene data show CDR1 as SGDLS and CDR2 as YYNGEE. The CDR3 loop spans 12 amino acids. The DNA of the CDR3 is TGTGCCAGCAGCCCCCCTAACTATGGCTACACCTTC. Amino acids: CASSPPNYGYTF.

This clonotype was seen only a few times. V gene TRBV20-1 combines with J gene TRBJ2-1, with TRBD2 identical over 9 bases. The CDR3 consists of 14 residues. V was pared by 0 bases and J by 4 bases, with 1 base of the junction left unmatched. Germline CDR1 reads DFQATT; CDR2 reads SNEGSKA (reference sequence). CDR3 sequence reads: CSARDLAGYNEQFF. CDR3 sequence (DNA): TGCAGTGCTAGAGATCTAGCGGGGTACAATGAGCAGTTCTTC.

The table lists this clonotype with a few counts. The J gene is TRBJ2-5, the V gene TRBV6-5; TRBD2 is a possible D gene (7 bases). The CDR3 extends over 17 amino acids. The V end lost 4 bases, the J end lost 5 bases, and 23 bases lay between the germline ends. Germline values: CDR1 MNHEY, CDR2 SVGAGI. The CDR3 DNA sequence: TGTGCCAGCAGTTGGGGCAGGGGAGGGTTATTTGCGGAGACCCAGTACTTC. This sequence encodes CASSWGRGGLFAETQYF.

This sequence joins TRBV4-1 and TRBJ2-1; 9 bases agree with TRBD1. CDR1 is MGHRA and CDR2 is YSYEKL in the germline V gene. V lost 9 bases, J lost 5 bases, and 17 bases stayed unmatched. The CDR3 is made up of 17 amino acids. CDR3 protein: CASPLDRGAHIHNEQFF. The CDR3 region has the DNA TGCGCCAGTCCCCTGGACAGGGGCGCGCATATCCACAATGAGCAGTTCTTC.

The rearrangement links TRBV12-3 or TRBV12-4 to TRBJ2-3; 7 bases are a match to TRBD2. With V trimmed by 1 base and J by 0 bases, 4 bases remained unmatched. The CDR3 runs to 16 residues. CDR3 residues: CASSLGEGRSTDTQYF. In DNA form, the CDR3 reads TGTGCCAGCAGTTTAGGGGAGGGACGGAGCACAGATACGCAGTATTTT.

The gene calls are TRBV7-9 and TRBJ1-1; weak D call: TRBD1 (5 bases). The germline CDR1 and CDR2 sequences are SEHNR and FQNEAQ (reference sequence). V dropped 5 bases and J dropped 1 base, with 14 bases sitting between them. CDR3 size: 15 residues. The CDR3 here is CASSPWGGTNTEAFF. The CDR3 DNA sequence: TGTGCCAGCAGCCCCTGGGGAGGGACGAACACTGAAGCTTTCTTT.

The rearrangement joins TRBV20-1 to TRBJ2-1; perhaps TRBD2 as D (5 bases). V was shortened by 3 bases and J by 8 bases, with 8 bases between the two germline ends. Germline V gives CDR1 DFQATT, CDR2 SNEGSKA (reference sequence). The CDR3 has 11 amino acids. The CDR3 region is CSASMGDEQFF. CDR3 sequence (DNA): TGCAGTGCTAGTATGGGAGATGAGCAGTTCTTC.

This clonotype turned up a few times. The chain uses TRBV20-1 and TRBJ2-7; D gene ambiguous. CDR1 is DFQATT, CDR2 SNEGSKA, per germline (reference sequence). V shed 3 bases and J shed 3 bases, with 12 bases lying between them. The CDR3 has 13 amino acids. CDR3 coding DNA: TGCAGTGCTAGTTTCTTAGCCGGCTACGAGCAGTACTTC. Amino acid sequence: CSASFLAGYEQYF.

The count of this clonotype is one. An end of the junction differs from the germline gene, which may be a read error. The chain carries TRBV20-1 and TRBJ1-4; 12 bases line up with TRBD1. In germline, CDR1 is DFQATT, CDR2 SNEGSKA (reference sequence). The CDR3 spans 19 residues. The CDR3 spells CSARDWRDRGREEHDKLFF. CDR3 nucleotides: TGCAGTGCTAGAGATTGGAGGGACAGGGGGCGTGAGGAACATGACAAACTGTTTTTT.

The chain is built from TRBV18 and TRBJ2-3, with 7 positions matching TRBD2. Germline V gene sequence: CDR1 KGHSH, CDR2 LQKENI. The CDR3 runs 14 residues. The ends lost 5 bases at V and 6 bases at J; junction bases unmatched: 8. CDR3 region: CASSTREGADTQYF. The CDR3 bases are TGTGCCAGCTCAACGAGGGAGGGAGCCGATACGCAGTATTTT.

The chain joins TRBV11-2 to TRBJ2-1, with TRBD2 matching 9 bases. Germline lookup yields CDR1 SGHAT and CDR2 FQNNGV. The CDR3 loop spans 20 amino acids. J gave up 6 bases and V 1 base, and 19 bases lay outside the gene matches. The CDR3 is CASSLARNLLSGSSGNEQFF. The CDR3 DNA reads TGTGCCAGCAGCTTAGCCCGCAACCTCCTTAGCGGGAGCAGCGGCAATGAGCAGTTCTTC.